This T cell receptor (beta chain) was identified in a study of shared clonotypes between healthy human individuals. Genomic DNA of each subset was evenly split across several immunoSEQ plates. The method was immunoSEQ multiplex PCR; TCRdb's version includes in-frame clones alone and lacks a portion of them. The table includes over 2 million clones, about 95% detected once. CDR3 length: 15 amino acids. CDR1 and CDR2 (germline): MNHEY, SMNVEV (reference sequence). J lost 5 bases, V lost 2 bases, and 7 bases had no gene match. Terminally differentiated effector memory CD45RA+ cells were left out of the naive CD8 fraction, which was CD45RO-negative and positively selected for CCR7.

The J gene is TRBJ2-7, the V gene TRBV27; 9 nucleotides align to TRBD2. The sequence was obtained from a man aged 18 to 29 in good health. Sequencing was carried out using naive CD8+ T cells sorted from blood. The CDR3: CASSLRRASGNEQYF. The CDR3 nucleotides read TGTGCCAGCAGTTTAAGGCGCGCTAGCGGGAACGAGCAGTACTTC.